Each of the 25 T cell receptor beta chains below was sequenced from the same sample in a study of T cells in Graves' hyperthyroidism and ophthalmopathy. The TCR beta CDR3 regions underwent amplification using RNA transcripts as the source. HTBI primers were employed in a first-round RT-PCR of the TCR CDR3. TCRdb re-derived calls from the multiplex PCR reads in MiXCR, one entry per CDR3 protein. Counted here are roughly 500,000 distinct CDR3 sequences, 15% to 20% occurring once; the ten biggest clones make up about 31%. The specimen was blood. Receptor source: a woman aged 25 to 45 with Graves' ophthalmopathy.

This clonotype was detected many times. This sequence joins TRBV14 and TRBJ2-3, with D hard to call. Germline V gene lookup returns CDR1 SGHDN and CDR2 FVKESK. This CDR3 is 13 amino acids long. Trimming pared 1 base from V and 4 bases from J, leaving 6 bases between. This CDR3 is CASSQGWPDTQYF. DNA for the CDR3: TGTGCCAGCAGCCAAGGTTGGCCAGATACGCAGTATTTT.

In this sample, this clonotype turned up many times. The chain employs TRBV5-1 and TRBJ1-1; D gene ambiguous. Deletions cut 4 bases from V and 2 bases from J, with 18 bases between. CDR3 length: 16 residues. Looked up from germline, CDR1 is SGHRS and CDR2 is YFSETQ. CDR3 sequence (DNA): TGCGCCAGCAGCCCCCGAAGGATGGTAGGTAACACTGAAGCTTTCTTT. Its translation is CASSPRRMVGNTEAFF.

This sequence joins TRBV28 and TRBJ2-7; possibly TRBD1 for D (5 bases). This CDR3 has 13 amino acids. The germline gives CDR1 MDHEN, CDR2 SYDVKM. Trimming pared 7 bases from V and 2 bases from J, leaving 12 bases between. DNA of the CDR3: TGTGCCAGCACCCTGCCAGGGACCTACGAGCAGTACTTC. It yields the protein CASTLPGTYEQYF.

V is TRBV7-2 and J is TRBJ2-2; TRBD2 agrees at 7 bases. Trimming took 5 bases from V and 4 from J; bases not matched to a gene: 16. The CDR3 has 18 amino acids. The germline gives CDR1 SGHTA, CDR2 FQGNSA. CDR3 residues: CASSQADGAAGATGELFF. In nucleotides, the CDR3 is TGTGCCAGCAGCCAAGCGGATGGTGCGGCGGGAGCCACCGGGGAGCTGTTTTTT. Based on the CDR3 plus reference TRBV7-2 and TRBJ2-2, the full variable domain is GAGVSQSPSNKVTEKGKDVELRCDPISGHTALYWYRQSLGQGLEFLIYFQGNSAPDKSGLPSDRFSAERTGGSVSTLTIQRTQQEDSAVYLCASSQADGAAGATGELFFGEGSRLTVL.

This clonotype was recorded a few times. The CDR3 region is CASSTGVGTEAFF. The CDR3 region has the DNA TGTGCCAGCAGTACAGGGGTAGGCACTGAAGCTTTCTTT. The rearrangement uses TRBV3-1 and TRBJ1-1, with TRBD1 matching over 7 bases. V dropped 6 bases and J dropped 4; count of bases not matched to a gene: 5. This CDR3 region has 13 residues. CDR1 is LGHDT and CDR2 is YNNKEL in the germline V gene (reference sequence).

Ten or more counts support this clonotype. CDR3 sequence: CASRLQGSETQYF. The DNA of the CDR3 is TGTGCCTCCCGCCTACAGGGGTCCGAGACCCAGTACTTC. The chain has TRBV30 and TRBJ2-5; 7 nucleotides agree with TRBD1. Germline V gives CDR1 GTSNPN, CDR2 SVGIG (reference sequence). With V trimmed by 7 bases and J by 5 bases, 10 bases remained unmatched. This CDR3 contains 13 residues.

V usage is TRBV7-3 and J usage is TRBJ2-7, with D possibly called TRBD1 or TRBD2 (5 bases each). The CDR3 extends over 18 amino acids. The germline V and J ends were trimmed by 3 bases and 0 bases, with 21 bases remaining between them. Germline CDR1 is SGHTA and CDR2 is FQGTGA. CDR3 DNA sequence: TGTGCCAGCAGCTTCCGGGACCGGATATTAAAAAGCTCCTACGAGCAGTACTTC. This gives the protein CASSFRDRILKSSYEQYF.

CDR3 DNA: TGTGCCAGCAGTCCCGGGACAGCTATCCAAGAGACCCAGTACTTC. As protein: CASSPGTAIQETQYF. This chain connects TRBV14 to TRBJ2-5, with 7 bases matching TRBD1. Trimming removed 6 bases from V and 1 base from J; junction bases left unmatched: 8. The CDR3 totals 15 residues. CDR1 and CDR2 from the germline V gene are SGHDN and FVKESK.

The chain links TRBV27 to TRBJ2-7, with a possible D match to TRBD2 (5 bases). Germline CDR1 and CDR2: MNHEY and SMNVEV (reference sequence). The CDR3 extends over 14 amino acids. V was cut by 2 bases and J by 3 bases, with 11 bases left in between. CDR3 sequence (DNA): TGTGCCAGCAGTTTACGGGGAAATAACTACGAGCAGTACTTC. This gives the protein CASSLRGNNYEQYF.

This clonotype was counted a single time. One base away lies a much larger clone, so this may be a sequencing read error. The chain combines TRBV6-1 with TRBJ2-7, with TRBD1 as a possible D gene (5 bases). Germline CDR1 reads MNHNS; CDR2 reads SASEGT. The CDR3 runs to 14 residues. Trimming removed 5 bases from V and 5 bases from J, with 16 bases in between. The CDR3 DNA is TGTGCCAGCAGTAGGGGCAGGGATAAAGACGAGCAGTACTTC. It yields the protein CASSRGRDKDEQYF.

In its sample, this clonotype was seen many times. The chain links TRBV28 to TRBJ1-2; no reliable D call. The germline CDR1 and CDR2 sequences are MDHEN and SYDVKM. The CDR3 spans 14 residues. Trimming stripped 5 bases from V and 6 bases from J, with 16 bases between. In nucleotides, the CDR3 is TGTGCCAGCAGTACCTCAGAGGATAGGAATGGCTACACCTTC. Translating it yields CASSTSEDRNGYTF.

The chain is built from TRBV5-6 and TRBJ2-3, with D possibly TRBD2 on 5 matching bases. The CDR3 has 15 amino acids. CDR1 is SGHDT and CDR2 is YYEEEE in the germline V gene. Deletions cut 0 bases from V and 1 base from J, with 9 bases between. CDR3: CASSLGWRGTDTQYF. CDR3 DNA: TGTGCCAGCAGCTTGGGTTGGCGGGGCACAGATACGCAGTATTTT.

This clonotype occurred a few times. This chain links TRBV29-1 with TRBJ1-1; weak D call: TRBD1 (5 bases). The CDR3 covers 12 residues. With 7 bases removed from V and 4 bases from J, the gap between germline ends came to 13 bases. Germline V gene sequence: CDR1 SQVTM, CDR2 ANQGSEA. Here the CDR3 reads CSAGGGSTEAFF. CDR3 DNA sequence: TGCAGCGCCGGGGGGGGTTCCACTGAAGCTTTCTTT. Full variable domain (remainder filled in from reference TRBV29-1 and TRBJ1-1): SAVISQKPSRDICQRGTSLTIQCQVDSQVTMMFWYRQQPGQSLTLIATANQGSEATYESGFVIDKFPISRPNLTFSTLTVSNMSPEDSSIYLCSAGGGSTEAFFGQGTRLTVV.

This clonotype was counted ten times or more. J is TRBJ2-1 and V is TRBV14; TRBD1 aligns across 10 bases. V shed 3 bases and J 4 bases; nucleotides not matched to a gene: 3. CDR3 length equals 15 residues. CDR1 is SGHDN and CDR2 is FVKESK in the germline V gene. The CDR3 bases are TGTGCCAGCAGCCATCCGGGACAGGGGTACAATGAGCAGTTCTTC. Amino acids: CASSHPGQGYNEQFF.

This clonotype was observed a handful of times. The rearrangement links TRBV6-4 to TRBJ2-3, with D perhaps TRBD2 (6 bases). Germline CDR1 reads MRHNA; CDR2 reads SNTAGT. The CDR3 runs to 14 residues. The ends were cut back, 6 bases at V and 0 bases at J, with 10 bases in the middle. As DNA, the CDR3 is TGTGCCAGCAGCCCGGCGGGAAGCACAGATACGCAGTATTTT. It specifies CASSPAGSTDTQYF.

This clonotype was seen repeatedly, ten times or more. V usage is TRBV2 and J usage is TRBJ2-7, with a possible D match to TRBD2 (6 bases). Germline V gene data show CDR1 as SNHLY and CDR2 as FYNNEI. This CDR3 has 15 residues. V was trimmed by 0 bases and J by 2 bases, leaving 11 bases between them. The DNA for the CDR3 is TGTGCCAGCAGTGAAGCCCTAGCGCCCACCTACGAGCAGTACTTC. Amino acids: CASSEALAPTYEQYF.

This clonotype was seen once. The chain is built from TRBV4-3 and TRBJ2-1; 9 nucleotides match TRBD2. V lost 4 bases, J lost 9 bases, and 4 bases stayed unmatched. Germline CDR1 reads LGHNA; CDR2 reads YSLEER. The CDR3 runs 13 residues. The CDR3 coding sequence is TGCGCCAGCAGCCGCGGGGGGGGGAGTGAGCAGTTCTTC. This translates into CASSRGGGSEQFF.

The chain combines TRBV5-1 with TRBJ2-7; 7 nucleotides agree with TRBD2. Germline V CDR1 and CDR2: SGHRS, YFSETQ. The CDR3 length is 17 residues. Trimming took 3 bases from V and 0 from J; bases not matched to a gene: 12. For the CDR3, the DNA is TGCGCCAGCAGCTCCAGCGGGATAATGAAAACCTCCTACGAGCAGTACTTC. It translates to CASSSSGIMKTSYEQYF.

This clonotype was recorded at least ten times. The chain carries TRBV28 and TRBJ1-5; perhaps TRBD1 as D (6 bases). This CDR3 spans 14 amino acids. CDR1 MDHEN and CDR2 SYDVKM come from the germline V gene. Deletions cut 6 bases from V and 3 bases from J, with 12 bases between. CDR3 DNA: TGTGCCAGCAGCCTTACAGGGAACAATCAGCCCCAGCATTTT. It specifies CASSLTGNNQPQHF.

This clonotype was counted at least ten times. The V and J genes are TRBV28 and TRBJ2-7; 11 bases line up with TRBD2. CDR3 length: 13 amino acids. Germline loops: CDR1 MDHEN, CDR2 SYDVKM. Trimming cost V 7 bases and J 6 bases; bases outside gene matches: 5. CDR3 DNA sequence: TGTGCCAGCAAACTAGCGGGAGCTCGCGAGCAGTACTTC. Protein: CASKLAGAREQYF.

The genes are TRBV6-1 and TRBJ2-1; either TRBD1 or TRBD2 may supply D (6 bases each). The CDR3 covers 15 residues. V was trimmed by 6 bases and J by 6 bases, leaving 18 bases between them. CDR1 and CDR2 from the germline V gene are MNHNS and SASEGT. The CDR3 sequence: CASSPQGRPPNEQFF. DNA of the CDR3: TGTGCCAGCAGCCCCCAGGGGAGGCCCCCCAATGAGCAGTTCTTC.

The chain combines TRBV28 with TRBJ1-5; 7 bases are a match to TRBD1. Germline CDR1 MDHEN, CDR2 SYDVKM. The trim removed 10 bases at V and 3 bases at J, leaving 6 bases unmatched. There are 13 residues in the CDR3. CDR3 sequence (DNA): TGTGCCAACCAGGACAGGCCCAATCAGCCCCAGCATTTT. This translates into CANQDRPNQPQHF.

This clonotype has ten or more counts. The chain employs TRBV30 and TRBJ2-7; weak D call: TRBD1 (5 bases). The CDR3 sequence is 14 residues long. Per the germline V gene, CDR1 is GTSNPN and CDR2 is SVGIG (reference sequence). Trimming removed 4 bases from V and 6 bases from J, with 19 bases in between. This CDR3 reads CAWKMGGQAFEQYF. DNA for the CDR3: TGTGCCTGGAAGATGGGCGGACAAGCTTTCGAGCAGTACTTC.

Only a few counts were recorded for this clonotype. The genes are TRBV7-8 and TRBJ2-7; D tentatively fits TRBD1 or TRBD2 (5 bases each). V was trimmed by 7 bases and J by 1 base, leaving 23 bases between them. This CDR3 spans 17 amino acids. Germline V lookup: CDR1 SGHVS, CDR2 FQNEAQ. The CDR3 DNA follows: TGTGCCAGCATCCCGGTGAGGGGCGAGCGCTATTCCTACGAGCAGTACTTC. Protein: CASIPVRGERYSYEQYF.

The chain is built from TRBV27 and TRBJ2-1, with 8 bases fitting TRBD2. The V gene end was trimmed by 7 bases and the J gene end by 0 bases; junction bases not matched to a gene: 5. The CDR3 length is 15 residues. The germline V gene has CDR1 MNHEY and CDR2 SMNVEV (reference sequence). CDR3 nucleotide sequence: TGTGCCAGCACTGGGGGGACTAGCTCCTACAATGAGCAGTTCTTC. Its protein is CASTGGTSSYNEQFF.